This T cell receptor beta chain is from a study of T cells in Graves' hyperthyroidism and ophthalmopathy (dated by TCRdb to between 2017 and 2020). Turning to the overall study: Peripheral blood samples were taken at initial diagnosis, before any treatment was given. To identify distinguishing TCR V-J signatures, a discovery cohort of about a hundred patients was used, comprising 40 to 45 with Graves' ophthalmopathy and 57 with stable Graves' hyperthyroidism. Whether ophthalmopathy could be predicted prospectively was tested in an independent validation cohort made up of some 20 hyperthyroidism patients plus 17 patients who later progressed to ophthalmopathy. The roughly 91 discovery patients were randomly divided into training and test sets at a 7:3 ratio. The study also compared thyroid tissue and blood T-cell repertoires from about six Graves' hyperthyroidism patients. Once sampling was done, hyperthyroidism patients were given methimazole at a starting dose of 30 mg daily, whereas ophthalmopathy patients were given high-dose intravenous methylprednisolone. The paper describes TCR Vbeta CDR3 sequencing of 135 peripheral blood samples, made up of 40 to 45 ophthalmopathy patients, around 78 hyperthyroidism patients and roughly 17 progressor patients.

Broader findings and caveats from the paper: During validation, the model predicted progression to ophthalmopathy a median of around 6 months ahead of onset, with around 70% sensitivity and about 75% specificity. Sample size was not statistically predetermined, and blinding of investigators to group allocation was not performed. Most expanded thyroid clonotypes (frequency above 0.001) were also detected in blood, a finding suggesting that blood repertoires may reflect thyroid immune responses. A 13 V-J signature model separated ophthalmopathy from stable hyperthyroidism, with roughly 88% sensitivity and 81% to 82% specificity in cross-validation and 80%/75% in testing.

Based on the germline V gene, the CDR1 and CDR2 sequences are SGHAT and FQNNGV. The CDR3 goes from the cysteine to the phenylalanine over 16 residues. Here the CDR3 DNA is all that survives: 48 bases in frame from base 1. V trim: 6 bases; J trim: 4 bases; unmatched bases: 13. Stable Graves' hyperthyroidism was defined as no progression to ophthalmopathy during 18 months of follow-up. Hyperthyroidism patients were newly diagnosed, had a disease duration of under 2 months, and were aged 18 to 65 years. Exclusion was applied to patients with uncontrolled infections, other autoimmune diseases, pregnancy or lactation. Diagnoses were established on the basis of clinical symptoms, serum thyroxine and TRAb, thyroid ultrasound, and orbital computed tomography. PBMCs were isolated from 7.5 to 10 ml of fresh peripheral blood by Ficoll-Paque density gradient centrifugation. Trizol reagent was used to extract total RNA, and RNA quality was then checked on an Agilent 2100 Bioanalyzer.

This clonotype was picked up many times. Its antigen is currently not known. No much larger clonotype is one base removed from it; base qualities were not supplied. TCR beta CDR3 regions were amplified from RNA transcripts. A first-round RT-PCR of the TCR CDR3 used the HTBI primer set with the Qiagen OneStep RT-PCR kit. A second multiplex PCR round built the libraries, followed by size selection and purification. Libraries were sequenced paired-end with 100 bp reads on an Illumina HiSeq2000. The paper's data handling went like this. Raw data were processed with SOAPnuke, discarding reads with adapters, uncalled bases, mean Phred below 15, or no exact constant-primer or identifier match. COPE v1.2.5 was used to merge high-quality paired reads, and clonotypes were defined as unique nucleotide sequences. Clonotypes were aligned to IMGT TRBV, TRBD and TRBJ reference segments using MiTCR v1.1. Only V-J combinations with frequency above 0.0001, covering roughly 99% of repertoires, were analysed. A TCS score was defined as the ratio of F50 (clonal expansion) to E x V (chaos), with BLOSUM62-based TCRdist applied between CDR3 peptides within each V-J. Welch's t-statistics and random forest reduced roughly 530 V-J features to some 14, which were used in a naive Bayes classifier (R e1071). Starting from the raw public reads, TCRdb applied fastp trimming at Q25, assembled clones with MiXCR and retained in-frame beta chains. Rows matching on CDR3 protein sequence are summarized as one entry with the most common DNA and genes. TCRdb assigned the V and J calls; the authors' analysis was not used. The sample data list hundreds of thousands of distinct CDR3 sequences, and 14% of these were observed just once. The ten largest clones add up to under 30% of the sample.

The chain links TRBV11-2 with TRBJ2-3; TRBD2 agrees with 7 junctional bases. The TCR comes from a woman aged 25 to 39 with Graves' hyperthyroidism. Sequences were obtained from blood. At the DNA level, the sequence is TGTGCCAGCAGACAAATAGCGGGTTGGGGCCCAGATACGCAGTATTTT. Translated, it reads CASRQIAGWGPDTQYF.